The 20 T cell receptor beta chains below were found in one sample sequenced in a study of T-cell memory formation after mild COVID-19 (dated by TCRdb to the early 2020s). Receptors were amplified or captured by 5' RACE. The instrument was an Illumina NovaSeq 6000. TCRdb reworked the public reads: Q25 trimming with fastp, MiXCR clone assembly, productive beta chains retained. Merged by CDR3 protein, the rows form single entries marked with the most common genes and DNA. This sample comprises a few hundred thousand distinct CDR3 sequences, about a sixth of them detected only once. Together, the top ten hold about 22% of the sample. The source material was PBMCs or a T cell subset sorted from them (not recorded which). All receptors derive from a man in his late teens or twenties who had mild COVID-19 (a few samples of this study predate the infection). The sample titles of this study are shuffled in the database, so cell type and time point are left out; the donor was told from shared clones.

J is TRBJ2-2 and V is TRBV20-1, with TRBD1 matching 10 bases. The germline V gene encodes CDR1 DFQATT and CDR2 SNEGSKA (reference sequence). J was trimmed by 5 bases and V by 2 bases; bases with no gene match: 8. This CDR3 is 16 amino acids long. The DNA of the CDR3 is TGCAGTGCTAGACCTATCAGACAGGGGGCAACCGGGGAGCTGTTTTTT. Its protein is CSARPIRQGATGELFF.

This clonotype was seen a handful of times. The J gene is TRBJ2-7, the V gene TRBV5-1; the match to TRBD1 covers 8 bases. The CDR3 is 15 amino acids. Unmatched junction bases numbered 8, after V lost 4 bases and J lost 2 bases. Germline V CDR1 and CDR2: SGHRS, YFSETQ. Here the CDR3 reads CASSLGTGVTYEQYF. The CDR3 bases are TGCGCCAGCAGCCTCGGGACAGGAGTTACCTACGAGCAGTACTTC.

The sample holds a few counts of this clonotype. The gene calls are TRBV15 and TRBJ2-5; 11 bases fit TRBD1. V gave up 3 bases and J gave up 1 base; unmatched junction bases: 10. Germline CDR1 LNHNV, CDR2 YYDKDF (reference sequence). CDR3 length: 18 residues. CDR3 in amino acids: CATSSDLRTGGIQETQYF. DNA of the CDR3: TGTGCCACCAGCAGCGACTTGAGGACAGGGGGCATCCAAGAGACCCAGTACTTC. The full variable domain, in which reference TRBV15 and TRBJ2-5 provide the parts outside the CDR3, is DAMVIQNPRYQVTQFGKPVTLSCSQTLNHNVMYWYQQKSSQAPKLLFHYYDKDFNNEADTPDNFQSRRPNTSFCFLDIRSPGLGDTAMYLCATSSDLRTGGIQETQYFGPGTRLLVL.

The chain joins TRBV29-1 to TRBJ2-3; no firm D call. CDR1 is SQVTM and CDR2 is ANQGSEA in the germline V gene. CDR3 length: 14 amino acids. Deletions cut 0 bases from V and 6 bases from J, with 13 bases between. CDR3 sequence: CSVEDPGKPDTQYF. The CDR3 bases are TGCAGCGTTGAAGATCCTGGAAAGCCGGATACGCAGTATTTT.

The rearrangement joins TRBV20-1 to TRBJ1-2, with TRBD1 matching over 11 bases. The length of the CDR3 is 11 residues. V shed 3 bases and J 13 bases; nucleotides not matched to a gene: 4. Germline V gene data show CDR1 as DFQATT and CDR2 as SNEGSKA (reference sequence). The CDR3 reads CSARDRGPSTF. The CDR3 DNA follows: TGCAGTGCTAGGGACAGGGGGCCCTCCACCTTC.

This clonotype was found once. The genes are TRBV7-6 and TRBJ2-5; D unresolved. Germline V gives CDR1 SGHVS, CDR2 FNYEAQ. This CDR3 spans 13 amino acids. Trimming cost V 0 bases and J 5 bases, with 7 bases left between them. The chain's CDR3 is CASSLAVAETQYF. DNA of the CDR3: TGTGCCAGCAGCTTAGCGGTGGCCGAGACCCAGTACTTC.

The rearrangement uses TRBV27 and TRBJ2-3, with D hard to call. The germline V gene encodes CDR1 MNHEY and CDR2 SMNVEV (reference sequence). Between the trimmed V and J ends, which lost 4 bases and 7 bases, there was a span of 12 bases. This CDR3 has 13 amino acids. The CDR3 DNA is TGTGCCAGCAGTTGGAACGAACGGCATACGCAGTATTTT. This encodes CASSWNERHTQYF.

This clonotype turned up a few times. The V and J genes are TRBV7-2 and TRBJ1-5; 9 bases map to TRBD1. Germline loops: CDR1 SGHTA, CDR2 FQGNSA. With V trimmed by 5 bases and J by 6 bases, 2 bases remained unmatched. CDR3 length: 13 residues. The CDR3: CASSVQGAQPQHF. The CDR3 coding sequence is TGTGCCAGCAGCGTACAGGGGGCTCAGCCCCAGCATTTT.

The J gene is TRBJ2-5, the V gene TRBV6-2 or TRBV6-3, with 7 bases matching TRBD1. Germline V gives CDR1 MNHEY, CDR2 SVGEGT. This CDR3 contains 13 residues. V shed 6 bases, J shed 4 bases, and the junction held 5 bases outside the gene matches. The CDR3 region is CASSYEGAETQYF. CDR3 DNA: TGTGCCAGCAGCTACGAGGGGGCAGAGACCCAGTACTTC.

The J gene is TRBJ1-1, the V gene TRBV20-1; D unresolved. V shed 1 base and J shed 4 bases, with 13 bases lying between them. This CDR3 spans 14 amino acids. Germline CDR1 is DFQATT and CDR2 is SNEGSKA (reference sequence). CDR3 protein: CSARVNSGGTEAFF. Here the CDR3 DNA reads TGCAGTGCTAGAGTGAACAGCGGCGGCACTGAAGCTTTCTTT.

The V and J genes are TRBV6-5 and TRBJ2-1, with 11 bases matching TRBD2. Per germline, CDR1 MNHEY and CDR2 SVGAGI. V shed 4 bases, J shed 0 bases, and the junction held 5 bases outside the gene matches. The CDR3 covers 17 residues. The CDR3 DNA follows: TGTGCCAGCAGTTGGATAGCGGGGGGGATCTCCTACAATGAGCAGTTCTTC. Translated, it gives CASSWIAGGISYNEQFF.

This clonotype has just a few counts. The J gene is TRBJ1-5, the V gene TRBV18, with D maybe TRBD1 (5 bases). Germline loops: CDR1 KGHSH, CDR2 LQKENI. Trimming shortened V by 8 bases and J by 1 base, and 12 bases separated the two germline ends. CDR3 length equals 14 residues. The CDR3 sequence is CASSPRDSNQPQHF. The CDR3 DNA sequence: TGTGCCAGCAGCCCCCGGGACAGCAATCAGCCCCAGCATTTT. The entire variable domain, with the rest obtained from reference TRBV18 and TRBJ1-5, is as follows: NAGVMQNPRHLVRRRGQEARLRCSPMKGHSHVYWYRQLPEEGLKFMVYLQKENIIDESGMPKERFSAEFPKEGPSILRIQQVVRGDSAAYFCASSPRDSNQPQHFGDGTRLSIL.

The CDR3 sequence: CASSLDGQNNQPQHF. The CDR3, as DNA: TGCGCCAGCAGCTTGGATGGACAGAACAATCAGCCCCAGCATTTT. The chain links TRBV5-1 to TRBJ1-5, with TRBD1 as a possible D gene (6 bases). Germline lookup yields CDR1 SGHRS and CDR2 YFSETQ. The ends were cut back, 0 bases at V and 3 bases at J, with 10 bases in the middle. The CDR3 loop spans 15 amino acids.

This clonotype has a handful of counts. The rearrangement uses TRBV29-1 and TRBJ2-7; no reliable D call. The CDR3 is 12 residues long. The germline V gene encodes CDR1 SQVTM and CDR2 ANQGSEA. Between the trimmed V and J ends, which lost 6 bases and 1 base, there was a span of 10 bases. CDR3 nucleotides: TGCAGCGTAGACGGCAATTCCTACGAGCAGTACTTC. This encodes CSVDGNSYEQYF.

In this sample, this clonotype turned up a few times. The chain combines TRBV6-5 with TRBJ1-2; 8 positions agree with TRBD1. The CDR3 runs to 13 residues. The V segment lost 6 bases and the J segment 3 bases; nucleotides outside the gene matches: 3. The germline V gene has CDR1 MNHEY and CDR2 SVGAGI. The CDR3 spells CASSIQGDYGYTF. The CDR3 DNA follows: TGTGCCAGCAGCATACAGGGGGACTATGGCTACACCTTC.

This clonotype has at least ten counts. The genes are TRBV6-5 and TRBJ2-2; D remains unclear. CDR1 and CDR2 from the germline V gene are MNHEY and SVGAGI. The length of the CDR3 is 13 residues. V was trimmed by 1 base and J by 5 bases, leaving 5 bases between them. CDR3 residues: CASSYWGTGELFF. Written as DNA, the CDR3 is TGTGCCAGCAGTTACTGGGGAACCGGGGAGCTGTTTTTT.

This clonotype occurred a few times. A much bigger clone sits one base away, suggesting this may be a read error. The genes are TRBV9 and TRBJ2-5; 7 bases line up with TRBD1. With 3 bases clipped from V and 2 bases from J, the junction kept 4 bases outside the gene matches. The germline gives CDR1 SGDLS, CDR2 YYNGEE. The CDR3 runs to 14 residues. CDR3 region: CASSAGTVQETQYF. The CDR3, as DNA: TGTGCCAGCAGCGCCGGGACAGTTCAAGAGACCCAGTACTTC.

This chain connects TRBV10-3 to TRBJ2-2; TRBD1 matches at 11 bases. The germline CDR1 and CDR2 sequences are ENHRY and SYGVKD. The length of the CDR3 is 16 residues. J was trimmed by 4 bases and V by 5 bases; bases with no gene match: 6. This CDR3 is CAISNWTGGFTGELFF. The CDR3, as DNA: TGTGCCATCAGTAATTGGACAGGGGGCTTCACCGGGGAGCTGTTTTTT.

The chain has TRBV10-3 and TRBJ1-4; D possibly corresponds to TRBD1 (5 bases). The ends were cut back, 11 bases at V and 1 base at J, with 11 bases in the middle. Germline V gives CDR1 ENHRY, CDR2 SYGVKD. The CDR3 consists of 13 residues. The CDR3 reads CAARGGTNEKLFF. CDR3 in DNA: TGTGCCGCCCGGGGGGGAACTAATGAAAAACTGTTTTTT.

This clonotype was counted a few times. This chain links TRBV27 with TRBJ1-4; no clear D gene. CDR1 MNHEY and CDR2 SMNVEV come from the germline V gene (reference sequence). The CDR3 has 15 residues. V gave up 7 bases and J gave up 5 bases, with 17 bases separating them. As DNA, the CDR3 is TGTGCCAGCACCCCCCGGTGGGTCGAGAATGAAAAACTGTTTTTT. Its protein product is CASTPRWVENEKLFF.